The 22 T cell receptor beta chains given below trace back to one sample, sequenced in a study of identical twins. TCRdb independently ran MiXCR on the 5' RACE reads; one entry per CDR3 protein. The sample lists approximately 550,000 distinct CDR3 sequences; around 22% were seen once. These data were likewise used in another study, on yellow fever vaccine responses in identical twins.

Sequencing input: CD4+ T cells sorted from blood. All receptors derive from a woman between 18 and 30 years old in good health.

There are a few counts of this clonotype. This rearrangement joins TRBV12-3 or TRBV12-4 to TRBJ2-7, with 7 bases lining up with TRBD1. The CDR3 runs to 14 residues. The junction had 4 bases not matched to a gene; V was cut back by 2 bases and J by 3 bases. CDR3 nucleotide sequence: TGTGCCAGCAGTTTACGAAACAGGGGCTACGAGCAGTACTTC. Translation: CASSLRNRGYEQYF.

The rearrangement uses TRBV20-1 and TRBJ2-7; 8 nucleotides align to TRBD2. The length of the CDR3 is 14 residues. V lost 3 bases to trimming and J lost 2 bases; unmatched junction nucleotides: 6. The germline V gene encodes CDR1 DFQATT and CDR2 SNEGSKA (reference sequence). The CDR3 protein is CSASPSGYTYEQYF. CDR3 coding DNA: TGCAGTGCTAGCCCTAGCGGGTACACCTACGAGCAGTACTTC.

This clonotype was counted only a few times. This chain links TRBV5-1 with TRBJ2-1; 10 nucleotides align to TRBD2. V shed 4 bases and J 5 bases; nucleotides not matched to a gene: 6. This CDR3 has 15 amino acids. The germline V gene has CDR1 SGHRS and CDR2 YFSETQ. The CDR3 spells CASSPSGRSNNEQFF. The CDR3 DNA sequence: TGCGCCAGCAGCCCTAGCGGGAGATCAAACAATGAGCAGTTCTTC.

This clonotype was found a few times. V gene TRBV7-2 combines with J gene TRBJ1-6; possible D gene TRBD1, 6 bases. The CDR3 covers 16 residues. Germline values: CDR1 SGHTA, CDR2 FQGNSA. Trimming took 4 bases from V and 2 from J, leaving 12 bases between them. The CDR3 coding sequence is TGTGCCAGCAGCTCGGACAGCAGCCCCTATAATTCACCCCTCCACTTT. This codes for CASSSDSSPYNSPLHF.

At least ten counts were recorded for this clonotype. J is TRBJ1-1 and V is TRBV12-3 or TRBV12-4, with unresolved D. The V end was cut by 1 base, the J end by 0 bases, with 6 bases between. This CDR3 has 14 amino acids. As DNA, the CDR3 is TGTGCCAGCAGTTTAGGGGTCCTGAACACTGAAGCTTTCTTT. Translated, it gives CASSLGVLNTEAFF.

This clonotype was detected a few times. CDR3 sequence (DNA): TGTGCCAGCAGCCAGTCGGACACGGGGTCCTACGAGCAGTACTTC. Translating it yields CASSQSDTGSYEQYF. V gene TRBV3-1 combines with J gene TRBJ2-7, with D perhaps TRBD1 or TRBD2 (5 bases each). This CDR3 comprises 15 residues. Germline assignment: CDR1 LGHDT and CDR2 YNNKEL (reference sequence). V was clipped by 3 bases and J by 1 base, with 13 bases between them.

The rearrangement joins TRBV7-9 to TRBJ2-5; D may be TRBD1 or TRBD2 (6 bases each). The CDR3 length is 13 residues. Deletions cut 7 bases from V and 3 bases from J, with 12 bases between. Germline values: CDR1 SEHNR, CDR2 FQNEAQ (reference sequence). The CDR3 DNA follows: TGTGCCAGCACCAAAGGGGGGAAAGAGACCCAGTACTTC. It specifies CASTKGGKETQYF.

This clonotype has more than one count but fewer than ten. This chain joins TRBV15 and TRBJ2-2; TRBD1 is a possible D gene (6 bases). CDR1 LNHNV and CDR2 YYDKDF come from the germline V gene (reference sequence). V dropped 1 base and J dropped 6 bases, with 15 bases sitting between them. The CDR3 covers 16 residues. CDR3 residues: CATSRVPQGSAGELFF. In DNA form, the CDR3 reads TGTGCCACCAGCAGAGTGCCCCAGGGGTCGGCCGGGGAGCTGTTTTTT.

The J gene is TRBJ2-7, the V gene TRBV6-1, with 10 bases that match TRBD2. The junction had 8 bases not matched to a gene; V was cut back by 8 bases and J by 7 bases. Germline CDR1 is MNHNS and CDR2 is SASEGT. This CDR3 is 13 amino acids long. The CDR3 reads CASEGSGRGEQYF. The CDR3, as DNA: TGTGCCAGCGAGGGGAGCGGGAGGGGTGAGCAGTACTTC.

This clonotype has a handful of counts. The chain combines TRBV10-3 with TRBJ2-2; tentative D call: TRBD2 (6 bases). Deletions cut 6 bases from V and 1 base from J, with 15 bases between. Germline CDR1 and CDR2: ENHRY and SYGVKD. CDR3 size: 16 residues. CDR3 loop: CAIRSTGLQNTGELFF. CDR3 bases: TGTGCCATCAGGAGCACGGGACTTCAGAACACCGGGGAGCTGTTTTTT.

The V and J genes are TRBV6-1 and TRBJ1-5, with 8 bases matching TRBD1. V trimming: 10 bases; J trimming: 6 bases; junction bases outside the gene matches: 14. The CDR3 extends over 15 amino acids. Germline V gene data show CDR1 as MNHNS and CDR2 as SASEGT. The CDR3: CATKAAGGFSQPQHF. In nucleotides, the CDR3 is TGTGCCACCAAAGCAGCAGGGGGCTTCAGTCAGCCCCAGCATTTT.

Concerning this clonotype itself: One end of the junction varies from germline; a read error may be responsible. The rearrangement joins TRBV5-1 to TRBJ2-1; D is possibly TRBD1 (5 bases). The CDR3 covers 15 residues. Per the germline V gene, CDR1 is SGHRS and CDR2 is YFSETQ. CDR3 coding DNA: TGCGCCAGCAGTACTGACAGTCGTTATAACAATGAGCAGATCTTC. Residues: CASSTDSRYNNEQIF.

The V gene is TRBV3-1, the J gene TRBJ2-4; D perhaps matches TRBD1 (6 bases). Germline CDR1 and CDR2: LGHDT and YNNKEL (reference sequence). The germline V and J ends were trimmed by 4 bases and 1 base, with 14 bases remaining between them. The CDR3 contains 16 residues. The CDR3 bases are TGTGCCAGCAGCCTCAGGGGACGATCGGCCAAAAACATTCAGTACTTC. It is translated as CASSLRGRSAKNIQYF.

The V and J genes are TRBV3-1 and TRBJ2-7; tentatively, D is TRBD1 (5 bases). CDR3 length equals 14 residues. The V and J ends lost 0 bases and 5 bases respectively, with 11 bases between them. CDR1 and CDR2 (germline): LGHDT, YNNKEL (reference sequence). The CDR3 sequence is CASSQDLQGNEQYF. As DNA, the CDR3 is TGTGCCAGCAGCCAAGATCTCCAGGGAAACGAGCAGTACTTC.

Here the CDR3 DNA reads TGTGCCAGCAGCGTCCTAGATCGGACTTTAACAGATACGCAGTATTTT. It specifies CASSVLDRTLTDTQYF. The chain couples TRBV9 to TRBJ2-3; TRBD2 might be the D (5 bases). Trimming stripped 2 bases from V and 3 bases from J, with 16 bases between. Germline V lookup: CDR1 SGDLS, CDR2 YYNGEE. CDR3 size: 16 residues.

This chain links TRBV5-6 with TRBJ2-2; D perhaps matches TRBD1 (5 bases). This CDR3 has 20 amino acids. CDR1 and CDR2 from the germline V gene are SGHDT and YYEEEE. V lost 2 bases to trimming and J lost 1 base, with 24 bases between them. The CDR3 region is CASSFSGPTVPVWNTGELFF. The CDR3 region has the DNA TGTGCCAGCAGCTTTTCGGGCCCGACAGTTCCAGTATGGAACACCGGGGAGCTGTTTTTT. The whole variable domain, remainder taken from reference TRBV5-6 and TRBJ2-2, is DAGVTQSPTHLIKTRGQQVTLRCSPKSGHDTVSWYQQALGQGPQFIFQYYEEEERQRGNFPDRFSGHQFPNYSSELNVNALLLGDSALYLCASSFSGPTVPVWNTGELFFGEGSRLTVL.

This rearrangement joins TRBV7-9 to TRBJ2-2; maybe TRBD2 (5 bases). V lost 1 base to trimming and J lost 4 bases, with 13 bases between them. Germline assignment: CDR1 SEHNR and CDR2 FQNEAQ (reference sequence). The CDR3 sequence is 16 residues long. CDR3 protein: CASSLVPGLGTGELFF. The CDR3 DNA sequence: TGTGCCAGCAGCTTAGTGCCAGGACTGGGCACCGGGGAGCTGTTTTTT. The full variable domain, rest sourced from reference TRBV7-9 and TRBJ2-2, is DTGVSQNPRHKITKRGQNVTFRCDPISEHNRLYWYRQTLGQGPEFLTYFQNEAQLEKSRLLSDRFSAERPKGSFSTLEIQRTEQGDSAMYLCASSLVPGLGTGELFFGEGSRLTVL.

This clonotype was observed a handful of times. This chain connects TRBV12-3 or TRBV12-4 to TRBJ2-7; maybe TRBD1 (6 bases). The CDR3 is 13 amino acids. V was clipped by 1 base and J by 8 bases, with 12 bases between them. CDR3 residues: CASSLGGHRQQYV. CDR3 DNA sequence: TGTGCCAGCAGTTTAGGGGGACATCGCCAGCAGTACGTC.

J is TRBJ2-7 and V is TRBV29-1, with 9 bases fitting TRBD1. CDR1 is SQVTM, CDR2 ANQGSEA, per germline. With V trimmed by 3 bases and J by 7 bases, 7 bases remained unmatched. This CDR3 has 13 residues. This CDR3 reads CSVEVQGAGEQYF. CDR3 coding DNA: TGCAGCGTTGAGGTACAGGGGGCAGGAGAGCAGTACTTC.

V and J are TRBV28 and TRBJ2-3; TRBD2 matches at 12 bases. Trimming removed 7 bases from V and 2 bases from J; junction bases left unmatched: 10. Germline values: CDR1 MDHEN, CDR2 SYDVKM. This CDR3 spans 17 amino acids. CDR3 sequence: CASNPLWTSGATDTQYF. The CDR3 nucleotides are TGTGCCAGCAATCCTCTCTGGACTAGCGGGGCCACAGATACGCAGTATTTT. The whole variable domain, remainder taken from reference TRBV28 and TRBJ2-3, is DVKVTQSSRYLVKRTGEKVFLECVQDMDHENMFWYRQDPGLGLRLIYFSYDVKMKEKGDIPEGYSVSREKKERFSLILESASTNQTSMYLCASNPLWTSGATDTQYFGPGTRLTVL.

V is TRBV7-9 and J is TRBJ2-1, with 7 bases aligning to TRBD2. Trimming took 11 bases from V and 6 from J; bases not matched to a gene: 10. The CDR3 length is 13 residues. CDR1 is SEHNR, CDR2 FQNEAQ, per germline (reference sequence). CDR3 bases: TGTGCCCGGGGAGGGGAGGAGGTCAATGAGCAGTTCTTC. Translated, it gives CARGGEEVNEQFF.

The chain uses TRBV14 and TRBJ2-2; no definite D call. The ends were cut back, 2 bases at V and 4 bases at J, with 5 bases in the middle. The CDR3 runs to 13 residues. From germline, CDR1 is SGHDN and CDR2 FVKESK. The CDR3 loop is CASSQRSTGELFF. CDR3 coding DNA: TGTGCCAGCAGCCAAAGAAGCACCGGGGAGCTGTTTTTT.